The 25 T cell receptor beta chains given below trace back to one sample, sequenced in a study of radiation and T cells in renal cell carcinoma. Time point defined: blood 4 weeks post-SBRT, at nephrectomy. Treatment here: 15 Gy SBRT to primary tumor, nephrectomy 4 weeks later. Sequencing used immunoSEQ multiplex PCR; TCRdb keeps in-frame clones, though not all of them. The sample holds about 77,000 clones; 75% to 90% are singletons and the top ten take 2.4%. The specimen comprised blood, sampled from a patient whose treatment included radiotherapy and nephrectomy. These receptors were obtained from a woman in her sixties with renal cell carcinoma.

This clone was observed a few times. The chain is built from TRBV28 and TRBJ2-3; the match to TRBD2 covers 7 bases. Germline CDR1 MDHEN, CDR2 SYDVKM. The CDR3 runs 18 residues. V shed 5 bases and J 2 bases; nucleotides not matched to a gene: 16. The CDR3 DNA follows: TGTGCCAGCAGTGAAATACCGGGACTACGAAAATCCACAGATACGCAGTATTTT. Its translation: CASSEIPGLRKSTDTQYF.

This sequence joins TRBV10-3 and TRBJ2-7; 7 bases agree with TRBD1. Trimming removed 0 bases from V and 6 bases from J; junction bases left unmatched: 5. This CDR3 spans 14 amino acids. The germline V gene has CDR1 ENHRY and CDR2 SYGVKD. In DNA form, the CDR3 reads TGTGCCATCAGTGAGTCGGGGGCAGGGGGCGAGCAGTACTTC. Residues: CAISESGAGGEQYF.

J is TRBJ2-3 and V is TRBV9; tentatively, D is TRBD2 (7 bases). Per the germline V gene, CDR1 is SGDLS and CDR2 is YYNGEE. V lost 5 bases and J lost 2, with 18 bases in between. The CDR3 is made up of 16 amino acids. Written as DNA, the CDR3 is TGTGCCAGCAGTCCTCGCGCCGGGGGGCCCACAGATACGCAGTATTTT. It translates to CASSPRAGGPTDTQYF.

J is TRBJ2-5 and V is TRBV18; no definite D call. V was shortened by 2 bases and J by 5 bases, with 9 bases between the two germline ends. This CDR3 spans 13 amino acids. From germline, CDR1 is KGHSH and CDR2 LQKENI. The CDR3 sequence is CASSPEVGETQYF. DNA for the CDR3: TGTGCCAGCTCACCAGAGGTCGGGGAGACCCAGTACTTC.

The chain couples TRBV6-1 to TRBJ1-2; D not certain. The CDR3 totals 12 residues. Trimming took 11 bases from V and 6 from J, leaving 16 bases between them. Germline loops: CDR1 MNHNS, CDR2 SASEGT. CDR3 loop: CAVPLERDGYTF. CDR3 nucleotide sequence: TGTGCCGTCCCGCTTGAAAGGGATGGCTACACCTTC.

By frequency in the sample, this clone is medium-sized. This chain joins TRBV7-9 and TRBJ1-1; D perhaps matches TRBD1 (6 bases). Germline lookup yields CDR1 SEHNR and CDR2 FQNEAQ (reference sequence). This CDR3 contains 14 residues. Trimming removed 6 bases at V and 1 base at J, with 12 bases between. CDR3 sequence (DNA): TGTGCCAGCAGACCGGGACACTCGAACACTGAAGCTTTCTTT. It specifies CASRPGHSNTEAFF.

This chain uses TRBV27 with TRBJ1-1; TRBD1 is a possible D gene (5 bases). Germline CDR1 and CDR2: MNHEY and SMNVEV (reference sequence). CDR3 size: 15 residues. Trimming left V 0 bases short and J 5 bases short, with 13 bases between. The chain's CDR3 is CASSLSSQGGTEAFF. The CDR3 DNA reads TGTGCCAGCAGTTTATCTTCGCAGGGAGGGACTGAAGCTTTCTTT.

The rearrangement joins TRBV7-2 to TRBJ1-1, with TRBD1 as a possible D gene (6 bases). The CDR3 runs to 15 residues. V shed 2 bases and J shed 5 bases, with 15 bases lying between them. Germline CDR1 and CDR2: SGHTA and FQGNSA. CDR3 nucleotide sequence: TGTGCCAGCAGCTTAAGCCTGGGGGGCGCGACTGAAGCTTTCTTT. It translates to CASSLSLGGATEAFF.

This clone is a singleton in its sample. The V call is TRBV7-3, the J call TRBJ2-1, with D possibly called TRBD1 or TRBD2 (5 bases each). CDR1 SGHTA and CDR2 FQGTGA come from the germline V gene. V was trimmed by 2 bases and J by 7 bases, leaving 18 bases between them. This CDR3 has 16 residues. The CDR3, as DNA: TGTGCCAGCAGCTTATTGGGGACGGAGCTAAGGAATGAGCAGTTCTTC. It encodes CASSLLGTELRNEQFF.

This chain joins TRBV29-1 and TRBJ2-7; D call uncertain. The CDR3 is made up of 14 amino acids. Germline values: CDR1 SQVTM, CDR2 ANQGSEA. Between the trimmed V and J ends, which lost 0 bases and 0 bases, there was a span of 9 bases. The DNA for the CDR3 is TGCAGCGTTGAAGAAGGCAGGTTCTCCTACGAGCAGTACTTC. Its translation is CSVEEGRFSYEQYF.

The rearrangement joins TRBV11-1 to TRBJ2-2, with a possible D match to TRBD1 (6 bases). Trimming stripped 5 bases from V and 0 bases from J, with 13 bases between. Germline CDR1 is SGHAT and CDR2 is FQDESV (reference sequence). The CDR3 spans 16 residues. CDR3: CASSPRRTANTGELFF. The DNA of the CDR3 is TGTGCCAGCAGCCCCCGACGGACAGCGAACACCGGGGAGCTGTTTTTT. The full variable domain, rest sourced from reference TRBV11-1 and TRBJ2-2, is EAEVAQSPRYKITEKSQAVAFWCDPISGHATLYWYRQILGQGPELLVQFQDESVVDDSQLPKDRFSAERLKGVDSTLKIQPAELGDSAMYLCASSPRRTANTGELFFGEGSRLTVL.

V usage is TRBV9 and J usage is TRBJ1-1; 9 bases agree with TRBD1. CDR1 is SGDLS and CDR2 is YYNGEE in the germline V gene. Germline trimming cut 4 bases from V and 1 base from J; bases unmatched to any gene: 14. The CDR3 runs to 18 residues. The CDR3 region is CASSPSPGTGRKNTEAFF. The CDR3 DNA sequence: TGTGCCAGCAGCCCCAGTCCCGGGACAGGGCGAAAGAACACTGAAGCTTTCTTT.

This clone was seen once. V gene TRBV5-1 combines with J gene TRBJ1-2, with a tentative D call TRBD1 (6 bases). With 4 bases removed from V and 6 bases from J, the gap between germline ends came to 10 bases. The CDR3 runs 12 residues. Germline CDR1 SGHRS, CDR2 YFSETQ. For the CDR3, the DNA is TGCGCCAGCAGCAGCTACAGGGATGGCTACACCTTC. It codes for CASSSYRDGYTF.

The chain carries TRBV11-2 and TRBJ2-4; D is possibly TRBD1 or TRBD2 (5 bases each). The CDR3 consists of 15 residues. Trimming removed 6 bases at V and 8 bases at J, with 20 bases between. CDR1 is SGHAT and CDR2 is FQNNGV in the germline V gene. The CDR3 reads CASRPLWGLGDIQYF. The CDR3 region has the DNA TGTGCCAGCAGGCCCCTTTGGGGGTTGGGGGACATTCAGTACTTC. The whole variable domain, filled in from reference TRBV11-2 and TRBJ2-4, reads EAGVAQSPRYKIIEKRQSVAFWCNPISGHATLYWYQQILGQGPKLLIQFQNNGVVDDSQLPKDRFSAERLKGVDSTLKIQPAKLEDSAVYLCASRPLWGLGDIQYFGAGTRLSVL.

The chain joins TRBV6-5 to TRBJ2-7; maybe TRBD2 (7 bases). The germline CDR1 and CDR2 sequences are MNHEY and SVGAGI. V gave up 6 bases and J gave up 6 bases, with 15 bases separating them. The CDR3 is made up of 13 amino acids. The CDR3 reads CASRNGGPGEQYF. The CDR3 DNA is TGTGCCAGCAGAAACGGGGGGCCGGGCGAGCAGTACTTC.

This chain connects TRBV6-6 to TRBJ1-5; possible D gene TRBD1, 5 bases. With 8 bases removed from V and 1 base from J, the gap between germline ends came to 12 bases. Germline CDR1 is MNHNY and CDR2 is SVGAGI (reference sequence). This CDR3 is 14 amino acids long. For the CDR3, the DNA is TGTGCCAGCCTTCTACAGGACAGCAATCAGCCCCAGCATTTT. Amino acids: CASLLQDSNQPQHF.

V is TRBV6-5 and J is TRBJ1-5, with TRBD1 matching over 7 bases. This CDR3 has 14 amino acids. From germline, CDR1 is MNHEY and CDR2 SVGAGI. The V and J ends lost 2 bases and 6 bases, in that order; junction bases with no gene match: 4. The CDR3 here is CASSYRGPSQPQHF. The CDR3 DNA reads TGTGCCAGCAGTTACAGGGGGCCTAGTCAGCCCCAGCATTTT.

This chain uses TRBV5-4 with TRBJ2-3, with 7 bases matching TRBD1. Germline V gene lookup returns CDR1 SGHNT and CDR2 YYREEE (reference sequence). After removal of 4 bases from V and 0 bases from J, the junction contained 5 bases not matched to a gene. The CDR3 is 15 amino acids. The CDR3 is CASSPGQTSTDTQYF. CDR3 sequence (DNA): TGTGCCAGCAGCCCGGGACAGACGAGCACAGATACGCAGTATTTT.

J is TRBJ1-1 and V is TRBV28; TRBD1 matches at 8 bases. Germline V gene data show CDR1 as MDHEN and CDR2 as SYDVKM. Trimming took 6 bases from V and 1 from J; bases not matched to a gene: 4. CDR3 size: 14 residues. The CDR3 nucleotides read TGTGCCAGCAGCCAGGACAGGGCGAACACTGAAGCTTTCTTT. Translating gives CASSQDRANTEAFF.

V is TRBV7-3 and J is TRBJ1-1; TRBD1 matches at 7 bases. CDR3 size: 15 residues. With 4 bases clipped from V and 5 bases from J, the junction kept 10 bases outside the gene matches. CDR1 is SGHTA and CDR2 is FQGTGA in the germline V gene. CDR3 coding DNA: TGTGCCAGCAGCTCGGCAGGGGGACAAGAAACTGAAGCTTTCTTT. Its protein product is CASSSAGGQETEAFF.

V is TRBV5-1 and J is TRBJ1-1; D unclear. The CDR3 loop spans 15 amino acids. V lost 5 bases to trimming and J lost 2 bases, with 16 bases between them. Germline values: CDR1 SGHRS, CDR2 YFSETQ. The CDR3: CASSYQVGGNTEAFF. The CDR3 DNA follows: TGCGCCAGCAGTTACCAGGTCGGCGGCAACACTGAAGCTTTCTTT.

The genes are TRBV4-1 and TRBJ1-1, with D hard to call. The V and J ends lost 1 base and 8 bases respectively, with 8 bases between them. Germline V gene sequence: CDR1 MGHRA, CDR2 YSYEKL. The CDR3 spans 12 residues. This CDR3 is CASSQGADEAFF. CDR3 DNA sequence: TGCGCCAGCAGCCAAGGGGCAGACGAAGCTTTCTTT.

Comment on this clone: One end of the junction does not line up with germline, which may come from a read error. This chain links TRBV7-3 with TRBJ2-3; D might be TRBD1 (6 bases). The CDR3 runs 13 residues. Germline values: CDR1 SGHTA, CDR2 FQGTGA. CDR3 sequence reads: CASSNQQGSAQNF. The CDR3 DNA is TGTGCCAGCAGCAACCAACAGGGCTCAGCTCAAAATTTT.

The chain couples TRBV10-3 to TRBJ2-5, with D perhaps matching TRBD2 (5 bases). This CDR3 spans 12 amino acids. Germline CDR1 reads ENHRY; CDR2 reads SYGVKD. Trimming cost V 0 bases and J 8 bases, with 7 bases left between them. CDR3 nucleotides: TGTGCCATCAGTGAGTCAGACTACACCCAGTACTTC. Translated, it gives CAISESDYTQYF.

The V and J genes are TRBV5-6 and TRBJ2-7; 8 bases line up with TRBD1. Germline assignment: CDR1 SGHDT and CDR2 YYEEEE. The CDR3 length is 14 residues. Losses at the gene ends were 4 bases for V and 2 bases for J; bases not matched to a gene: 5. CDR3: CASSPDRGAYEQYF. CDR3 sequence (DNA): TGTGCCAGCAGCCCCGACAGGGGCGCCTACGAGCAGTACTTC.